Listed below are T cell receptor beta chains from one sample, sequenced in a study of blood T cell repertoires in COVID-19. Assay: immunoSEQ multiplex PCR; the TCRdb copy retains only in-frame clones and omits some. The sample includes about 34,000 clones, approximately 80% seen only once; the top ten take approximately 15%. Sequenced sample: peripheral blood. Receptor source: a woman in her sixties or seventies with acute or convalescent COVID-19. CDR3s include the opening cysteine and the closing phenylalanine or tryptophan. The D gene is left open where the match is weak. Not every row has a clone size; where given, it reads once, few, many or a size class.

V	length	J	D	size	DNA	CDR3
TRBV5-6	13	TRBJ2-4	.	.	TGTGCCAGCAGCAGGTCCGGGACAACCTCTCAGTACTTC	CASSRSGTTSQYF
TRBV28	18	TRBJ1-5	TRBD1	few	TGTGCCAGCAGTTTTGTTTCTATCTCCGGACAGGGTTATCAGCCCCAGCATTTT	CASSFVSISGQGYQPQHF
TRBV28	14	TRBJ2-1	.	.	TGTGCCAGCAGTTTAGCGCGCTCCTACAATGAGCAGTTCTTC	CASSLARSYNEQFF
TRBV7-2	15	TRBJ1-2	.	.	TGTGCCAGCAGCCCCGGTGGTTCGTCTAACTATGGCTACACCTTC	CASSPGGSSNYGYTF
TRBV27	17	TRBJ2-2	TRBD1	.	TGTGCCAGCAGTTTACCGTTGGGACAGGGGGACACCGGGGAGCTGTTTTTT	CASSLPLGQGDTGELFF
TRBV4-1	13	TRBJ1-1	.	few	TGCGCCAGCAGCCAACAGTGGAACACTGAAGCTTTCTTT	CASSQQWNTEAFF
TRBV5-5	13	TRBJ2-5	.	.	TGTGCCAGCAGCTTGGCTAGCACAGAGACCCAGTACTTC	CASSLASTETQYF
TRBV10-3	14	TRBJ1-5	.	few	TGTGCCATCAGGGGTAACGGACAGTTACAGCCCCAGCATTTT	CAIRGNGQLQPQHF
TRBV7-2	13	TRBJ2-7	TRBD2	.	TGTGCCAGCGAGGGACTAGTTCGTAGTGCGCAGTACTTC	CASEGLVRSAQYF
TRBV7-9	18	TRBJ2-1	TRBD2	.	TGTGCCAGCACTCCCGGGGGACTAGCGGCCCACTCCTACAATGAGCAGTTCTTC	CASTPGGLAAHSYNEQFF
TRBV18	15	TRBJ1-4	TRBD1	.	TGTGCCAGCCGCGGACAGGGAGTAACTAATGAAAAACTGTTTTTT	CASRGQGVTNEKLFF
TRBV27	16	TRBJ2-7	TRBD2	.	TGTGCCAGCAGTTCCGCCCTGGCGGGAGGATCCTACGAGCAGTACTTC	CASSSALAGGSYEQYF
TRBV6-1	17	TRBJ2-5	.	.	TGTGCCAGCAGTGAAGTTGGAGGGGGCCTAGGGCGAGAGACCCAGTACTTC	CASSEVGGGLGRETQYF
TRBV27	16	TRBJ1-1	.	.	TGTGCCAGCACCACTCCGGTACAGGGTGAGAACACTGAAGCTTTCTTT	CASTTPVQGENTEAFF
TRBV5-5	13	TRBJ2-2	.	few	TGTGCCAGCAGCTTTGACTGGAACGGGGAGCTGTTTTTT	CASSFDWNGELFF
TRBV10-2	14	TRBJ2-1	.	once	TGCGCCAGCAGTCTGGTAGGGGACCGGGACTTGCATTTCTTC	CASSLVGDRDLHFF
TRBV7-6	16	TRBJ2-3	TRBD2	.	TGTGCCAGCAGCTTAGGGGCGGGGGGCAGTGGAGATACGCAGTATTTT	CASSLGAGGSGDTQYF
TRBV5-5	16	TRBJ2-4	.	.	TGTGCCAGCAGCAGCTCCTCGGGGGGCTCTTTGGACATTCAGTACTTC	CASSSSSGGSLDIQYF
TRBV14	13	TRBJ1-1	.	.	TGTGCCAGCAGCCAAGACAGGGACACTGAAGCTTTCTTT	CASSQDRDTEAFF
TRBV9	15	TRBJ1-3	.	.	TGTGCCAGCAGCGTTGGGGGGAACTCTGGAAACACCATATATTTT	CASSVGGNSGNTIYF
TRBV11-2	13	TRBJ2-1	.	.	TGTGCCAGCAGCTGGACTGGGAACAATGAGCAGTTCTTC	CASSWTGNNEQFF
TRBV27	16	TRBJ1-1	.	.	TGTGCCACCGCGGGGCTAGCAGGGAGAATGAACACTGAAGCTTTCTTT	CATAGLAGRMNTEAFF
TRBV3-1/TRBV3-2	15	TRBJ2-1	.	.	TGTGCCAGCAGTCTTACTAGCTGGGCTTACAATGAGCAGTTCTTC	CASSLTSWAYNEQFF
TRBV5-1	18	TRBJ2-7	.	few	TGCGCCAGCAGCTTGGCCCCTTACAGGGAACGGGTAAGGCACGAGCAGTACTTC	CASSLAPYRERVRHEQYF
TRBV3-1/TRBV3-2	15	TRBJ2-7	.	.	TGTGCCAGCAGCCAAGTCGGCAGGGGAGCCTACGAGCAGTACTTC	CASSQVGRGAYEQYF